Below are 7 T cell receptor beta chains sequenced from a single sample in a study of blood T cell repertoires in COVID-19. The repertoire was sequenced with immunoSEQ multiplex PCR; TCRdb's copy has only in-frame clones and lacks some. This table has more than 300,000 clones, nearly 90% appearing once. The specimen was PBMCs or T cells enriched from blood (not recorded which). All receptors come from a young woman who had recovered from COVID-19.

V usage is TRBV27 and J usage is TRBJ1-6; the D gene is possibly TRBD1 (5 bases). Germline V gene lookup returns CDR1 MNHEY and CDR2 SMNVEV (reference sequence). The CDR3 consists of 17 residues. V was pared by 3 bases and J by 10 bases, with 22 bases between. The chain's CDR3 is CASSFLIRVGSGSPLHF. The CDR3 region has the DNA TGTGCCAGCAGTTTCTTAATCAGGGTCGGATCAGGATCACCCCTCCACTTT.

The chain has TRBV19 and TRBJ1-1, with 9 bases fitting TRBD1. Trimming removed 9 bases from V and 0 bases from J; junction bases left unmatched: 14. This CDR3 comprises 17 residues. From germline, CDR1 is LNHDA and CDR2 SQIVND (reference sequence). The chain's CDR3 is CASTHRGTGYMNTEAFF. The CDR3 coding sequence is TGTGCCAGCACCCACCGGGGGACAGGGTACATGAACACTGAAGCTTTCTTT.

The chain employs TRBV11-3 and TRBJ2-5, with 8 bases lining up with TRBD1. The CDR3 covers 15 residues. J was trimmed by 4 bases and V by 1 base; bases with no gene match: 5. Germline V gene data show CDR1 as SGHNT and CDR2 as YENEEA. The CDR3 DNA is TGTGCCAGCAGCTTAGGACAGGGGTTAGGAGAGACCCAGTACTTC. This sequence encodes CASSLGQGLGETQYF.

This chain joins TRBV5-6 and TRBJ2-1; 10 positions agree with TRBD1. Trimming took 4 bases from V and 14 from J; bases not matched to a gene: 18. The CDR3 loop spans 16 amino acids. Germline CDR1 reads SGHDT; CDR2 reads YYEEEE. This CDR3 reads CASSRLWDRGAGSEFF. The CDR3 coding sequence is TGTGCCAGCAGCCGCCTTTGGGACAGGGGCGCGGGAAGTGAGTTCTTC.

The chain recombines TRBV28 with TRBJ2-1, with a weak D call TRBD1 (6 bases). CDR1 and CDR2 (germline): MDHEN, SYDVKM. The CDR3 covers 18 residues. V lost 4 bases and J lost 0, with 19 bases in between. CDR3 in amino acids: CASSSDIPGQSSYNEQFF. Here the CDR3 DNA reads TGTGCCAGCAGTTCCGATATACCGGGACAAAGCTCCTACAATGAGCAGTTCTTC. Full variable domain (missing parts from reference TRBV28 and TRBJ2-1): DVKVTQSSRYLVKRTGEKVFLECVQDMDHENMFWYRQDPGLGLRLIYFSYDVKMKEKGDIPEGYSVSREKKERFSLILESASTNQTSMYLCASSSDIPGQSSYNEQFFGPGTRLTVL.

This clone was detected a few times. The chain couples TRBV6-4 to TRBJ1-2; D is possibly TRBD1 (5 bases). The V gene's germline CDR1 is MRHNA and CDR2 SNTAGT. V lost 2 bases, J lost 6 bases, and 13 bases lay in between. The CDR3 has 14 residues. The DNA for the CDR3 is TGTGCCAGCAGTGACGGGCGGGACGGAGATGGCTACACCTTC. Encoded protein: CASSDGRDGDGYTF.

The rearrangement joins TRBV7-6 to TRBJ2-7; the match to TRBD2 covers 9 bases. V was pared by 5 bases and J by 0 bases, with 8 bases of the junction left unmatched. The V gene's germline CDR1 is SGHVS and CDR2 FNYEAQ. CDR3 length equals 16 residues. The CDR3 protein is CASSMILAGNSYEQYF. DNA for the CDR3: TGTGCCAGCAGCATGATACTAGCGGGCAACTCCTACGAGCAGTACTTC.